This entry describes one T cell receptor (beta chain). The data derive from a study of OX40 agonist ivuxolimab in advanced cancers. Study details: With a range of roughly 20 to 80, age averaged about 58 years, and about 83% were male.

The table came from immunoSEQ multiplex PCR; TCRdb's copy has only in-frame clones and leaves some out. The sample consists of tens of thousands of clones, 82% of them appearing once. The source of this sequence is an adult with an advanced solid tumor such as melanoma, head and neck, liver or kidney cancer. The input for sequencing was CD4+ or CD8+ T cells sorted from blood, taken in a trial of the OX40 agonist ivuxolimab.

CDR3: CATSSRSYRGNNEQFF. CDR3 sequence (DNA): TGTGCCACCAGCAGTAGAAGTTACCGGGGTAACAATGAGCAGTTCTTC. This chain links TRBV15 with TRBJ2-1; D perhaps matches TRBD2 (5 bases). Germline CDR1 reads LNHNV; CDR2 reads YYDKDF (reference sequence). CDR3 length equals 16 residues. V lost 3 bases, J lost 5 bases, and 17 bases lay in between.